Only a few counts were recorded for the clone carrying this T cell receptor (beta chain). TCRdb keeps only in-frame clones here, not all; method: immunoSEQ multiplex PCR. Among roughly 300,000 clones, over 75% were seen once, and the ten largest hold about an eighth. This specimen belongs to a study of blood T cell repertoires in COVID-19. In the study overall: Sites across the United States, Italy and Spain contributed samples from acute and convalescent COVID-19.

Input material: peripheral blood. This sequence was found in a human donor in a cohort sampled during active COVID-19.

CDR3: CASSRLALTYEQYF. CDR3 sequence (DNA): TGTGCCAGCAGTCGACTAGCGCTAACCTACGAGCAGTACTTC. The chain couples TRBV28 to TRBJ2-7; 8 positions match TRBD2. The germline V gene has CDR1 MDHEN and CDR2 SYDVKM. The V segment lost 5 bases and the J segment 2 bases; nucleotides outside the gene matches: 5. The CDR3 extends over 14 amino acids.